This TCR beta chain was captured by sequencing in a study of metastatic and nonmetastatic thyroid tumors. The CDR3 is 18 amino acids. V was cut by 4 bases and J by 1 base, with 20 bases left in between. CDR1 is SGHAT, CDR2 FQDESV, per germline (reference sequence). Nobody among the patients had been given any treatment before thyroid surgery. TCRdb re-analyzed the PCR reads through MiXCR. The sample lists some 28,000 clones; 20% to 25% were seen once. The chain joins TRBV11-1 to TRBJ2-1, with D maybe TRBD1 (5 bases). Material for sequencing was blood. The TCR was taken from a female donor with papillary thyroid cancer or a benign thyroid nodule (not recorded which). Some clones in this sample may be carry-over from other donors' samples. CDR3 protein: CASSSETVLKLSYNEQFF. In DNA form, the CDR3 reads TGTGCCAGCAGCTCCGAGACAGTCCTTAAATTGTCCTACAATGAGCAGTTCTTC. Together with reference TRBV11-1 and TRBJ2-1, the CDR3 gives the full variable domain: EAEVAQSPRYKITEKSQAVAFWCDPISGHATLYWYRQILGQGPELLVQFQDESVVDDSQLPKDRFSAERLKGVDSTLKIQPAELGDSAMYLCASSSETVLKLSYNEQFFGPGTRLTVL.